One sample yielded the 16 T cell receptor beta chains listed below, sequenced in a study of cytomegalovirus exposure and HLA in healthy donors. PCR involved 60 Vbeta and 13 Jbeta primers. Produced via immunoSEQ multiplex PCR; TCRdb's table is partial and in-frame only. The table includes 100,000 to 150,000 clones, just under 80% detected once. The sequenced sample was PBMCs. These receptors were taken from a middle-aged woman in good health and CMV-seronegative.

The genes are TRBV7-3 and TRBJ2-1, with 10 bases aligning to TRBD2. Germline CDR1 is SGHTA and CDR2 is FQGTGA. This CDR3 spans 20 amino acids. The J segment lost 6 bases and the V segment lost 5 bases, leaving 22 bases of the junction unmatched. CDR3 amino acids: CASSSGAGPLWSGRGNEQFF. DNA of the CDR3: TGTGCCAGCAGCAGCGGAGCAGGGCCCCTTTGGAGCGGGAGGGGCAATGAGCAGTTCTTC.

The gene calls are TRBV11-2 and TRBJ1-6; D is unresolved. Germline lookup yields CDR1 SGHAT and CDR2 FQNNGV. The CDR3 has 13 amino acids. Trimming pared 5 bases from V and 11 bases from J, leaving 13 bases between. The CDR3 loop is CASSPIWSAPLHF. CDR3 DNA: TGTGCCAGCAGCCCAATTTGGTCGGCACCCCTCCACTTT.

V usage is TRBV7-6 and J usage is TRBJ2-1, with D possibly matching TRBD1 (6 bases). The germline gives CDR1 SGHVS, CDR2 FNYEAQ. The CDR3 runs 16 residues. The germline V and J ends were trimmed by 5 bases and 2 bases, with 16 bases remaining between them. CDR3 sequence: CASSPPDRRTYNEQFF. Written as DNA, the CDR3 is TGTGCCAGCAGCCCACCTGACAGGAGGACCTACAATGAGCAGTTCTTC.

The chain joins TRBV27 to TRBJ2-1; D possibly corresponds to TRBD2 (6 bases). The V gene's germline CDR1 is MNHEY and CDR2 SMNVEV (reference sequence). This CDR3 contains 12 residues. The V end was cut by 11 bases, the J end by 6 bases, with 14 bases between. DNA of the CDR3: TGTGCCTCGGGGACTGTTCTCAATGAGCAGTTCTTC. Amino acids: CASGTVLNEQFF.

The chain is built from TRBV29-1 and TRBJ2-7, with 8 bases fitting TRBD2. Germline V gene lookup returns CDR1 SQVTM and CDR2 ANQGSEA. With V trimmed by 4 bases and J by 4 bases, 9 bases remained unmatched. The CDR3 has 14 residues. DNA for the CDR3: TGCAGCGTTGCCGACGGGGGGGCCGGGTACGAGCAGTACTTC. Protein: CSVADGGAGYEQYF.

The chain uses TRBV2 and TRBJ2-3; a weak D match, TRBD1 (5 bases). This CDR3 contains 14 residues. Between the trimmed V and J ends, which lost 7 bases and 5 bases, there was a span of 16 bases. Germline V CDR1 and CDR2: SNHLY, FYNNEI. CDR3 residues: CASNKGVLGDTQYF. CDR3 nucleotides: TGTGCCAGCAACAAAGGGGTTTTGGGAGATACGCAGTATTTT. Combining the CDR3 with reference TRBV2 and TRBJ2-3 gives the whole variable domain EPEVTQTPSHQVTQMGQEVILRCVPISNHLYFYWYRQILGQKVEFLVSFYNNEISEKSEIFDDQFSVERPDGSNFTLKIRSTKLEDSAMYFCASNKGVLGDTQYFGPGTRLTVL.

The gene calls are TRBV19 and TRBJ2-1; 10 bases are a match to TRBD2. The germline V gene encodes CDR1 LNHDA and CDR2 SQIVND (reference sequence). The CDR3 consists of 17 residues. Trimming cost V 5 bases and J 6 bases; bases outside gene matches: 13. The chain's CDR3 is CASSPLKAGGTFNEQFF. The CDR3 nucleotides are TGTGCCAGTAGTCCGCTCAAAGCGGGGGGGACTTTCAATGAGCAGTTCTTC.

Only a few counts were recorded for this clone. The junction differs from germline at one of its ends, possibly a read error. V gene TRBV6-5 combines with J gene TRBJ2-6; D perhaps matches TRBD2 (6 bases). The CDR3 consists of 15 residues. Per germline, CDR1 MNHEY and CDR2 SVGAGI. The CDR3 loop is CASGRTTSGANGLTF. The CDR3 DNA reads TGTGCCAGCGGGAGGACAACCTCTGGGGCCAACGGCCTGACTTTC.

The V gene is TRBV9, the J gene TRBJ2-3, with a weak D call TRBD2 (5 bases). This CDR3 is built from 17 residues. V shed 6 bases and J shed 4 bases, with 24 bases lying between them. Germline CDR1 SGDLS, CDR2 YYNGEE. The DNA of the CDR3 is TGTGCCAGCAACCCAGCCGGCGCGGGCGCGAGACCAGATACGCAGTATTTT. Protein product: CASNPAGAGARPDTQYF.

This clone was counted between two and nine times. The chain links TRBV2 to TRBJ2-7, with TRBD1 as a possible D gene (7 bases). Trimming left V 6 bases short and J 4 bases short, with 13 bases between. The CDR3 is 13 amino acids. CDR1 is SNHLY and CDR2 is FYNNEI in the germline V gene. CDR3 loop: CASRGGGGYEQYF. CDR3 DNA sequence: TGTGCCAGCAGAGGAGGGGGCGGGTACGAGCAGTACTTC.

V gene TRBV4-1 combines with J gene TRBJ1-3; D perhaps matches TRBD1 (5 bases). There are 16 residues in the CDR3. V was clipped by 0 bases and J by 0 bases, with 9 bases between them. Germline CDR1 reads MGHRA; CDR2 reads YSYEKL. CDR3 nucleotides: TGCGCCAGCAGCCAAGATCGGGGGATCTCTGGAAACACCATATATTTT. Its protein is CASSQDRGISGNTIYF.

V and J are TRBV4-2 and TRBJ2-1; 10 bases align to TRBD2. V gave up 5 bases and J gave up 10 bases; unmatched junction bases: 17. Germline CDR1 is LGHNA and CDR2 is YNFKEQ. This CDR3 has 17 residues. The CDR3 DNA reads TGTGCCAGCAGCTCCCGACCCCAAGCGGGAGGGGTCGGGGAGCAGTTCTTC. Translation: CASSSRPQAGGVGEQFF.

This clone was observed a single time. The junction departs from the called germline gene at one end, perhaps through a read error. V is TRBV5-1 and J is TRBJ2-6; TRBD2 agrees at 13 bases. The CDR3 runs 19 residues. Germline V CDR1 and CDR2: SGHRS, YFSETQ. Here the CDR3 DNA reads TGCGCCAGCAGCTTGCGACTAGCGGGGGGCAGGACTGGGGCCAACGGCCTGACTTTC. This codes for CASSLRLAGGRTGANGLTF.

V is TRBV7-8 and J is TRBJ2-1, with D perhaps TRBD2 (5 bases). V was clipped by 2 bases and J by 3 bases, with 11 bases between them. CDR3 length: 15 amino acids. The germline gives CDR1 SGHVS, CDR2 FQNEAQ. This chain's CDR3 is CASSLTPEGYNEQFF. In nucleotides, the CDR3 is TGTGCCAGCAGCTTAACCCCTGAGGGCTACAATGAGCAGTTCTTC.

This rearrangement joins TRBV7-2 to TRBJ2-7, with D possibly matching TRBD1 (6 bases). The CDR3 length is 14 residues. Germline CDR1 is SGHTA and CDR2 is FQGNSA. V was trimmed by 4 bases and J by 1 base, leaving 11 bases between them. The CDR3 is CASSSSGQSYEQYF. The CDR3 DNA follows: TGTGCCAGCAGCTCATCAGGACAGTCCTACGAGCAGTACTTC.

The CDR3 loop is CASSGGQLYHEQYF. In nucleotides, the CDR3 is TGTGCCAGCAGCGGGGGACAGCTCTACCACGAGCAGTACTTC. The V call is TRBV5-8, the J call TRBJ2-7, with 7 bases fitting TRBD1. Germline CDR1 is SGHTS and CDR2 is YDEGEE. CDR3 length equals 14 residues. Trimming took 4 bases from V and 5 from J; bases not matched to a gene: 9.